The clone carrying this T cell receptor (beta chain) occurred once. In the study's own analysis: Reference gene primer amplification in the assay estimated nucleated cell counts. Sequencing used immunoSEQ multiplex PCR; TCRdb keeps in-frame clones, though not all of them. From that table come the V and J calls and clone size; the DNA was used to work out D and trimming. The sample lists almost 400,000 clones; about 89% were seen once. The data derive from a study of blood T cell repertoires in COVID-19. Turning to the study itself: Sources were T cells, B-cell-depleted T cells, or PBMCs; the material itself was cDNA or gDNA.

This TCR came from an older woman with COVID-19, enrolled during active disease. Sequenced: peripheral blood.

The CDR3 here is CASSGQSNQPQHF. CDR3 nucleotide sequence: TGTGCCAGCTCTGGACAGAGCAATCAGCCCCAGCATTTT. The chain recombines TRBV18 with TRBJ1-5, with D tentatively TRBD1 (6 bases). Germline CDR1 and CDR2: KGHSH and LQKENI. CDR3 length: 13 residues. Trimming pared 6 bases from V and 1 base from J, leaving 7 bases between.